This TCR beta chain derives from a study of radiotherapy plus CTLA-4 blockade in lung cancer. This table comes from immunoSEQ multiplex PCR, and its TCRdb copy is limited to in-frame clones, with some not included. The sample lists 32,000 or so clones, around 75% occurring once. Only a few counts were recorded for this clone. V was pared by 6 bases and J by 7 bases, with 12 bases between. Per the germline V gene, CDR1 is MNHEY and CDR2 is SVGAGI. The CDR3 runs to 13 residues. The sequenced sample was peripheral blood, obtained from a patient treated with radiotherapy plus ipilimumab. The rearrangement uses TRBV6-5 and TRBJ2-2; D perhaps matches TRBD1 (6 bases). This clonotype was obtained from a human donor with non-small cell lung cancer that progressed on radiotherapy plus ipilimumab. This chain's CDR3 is CASSTGPYGELFF. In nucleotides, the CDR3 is TGTGCCAGCAGCACAGGGCCTTACGGGGAGCTGTTTTTT.